This is a list of T cell receptor beta chains from one sample in a study of CD8 T cells in Susac syndrome. TCRdb processed the immunoSEQ multiplex PCR reads anew with MiXCR; each CDR3 protein has one entry. The sample contains about 150,000 distinct CDR3 sequences, approximately 94% of which appear only once. Sequenced: CD4+ T cells from PBMCs. These receptors all come from a human donor in good health. The CDR3 runs from the conserved cysteine through the conserved F or W. A D gene is named only where the DNA matches it firmly. Rows may omit the clone size; those that give it use once, few, many or a size class.

d_gene	v_gene	abundance	j_gene	CDR3aa	CDR3nt
NA	TRBV29-1	few	TRBJ2-5	CSAGGEETQYF	TGCAGCGCTGGAGGGGAAGAGACCCAGTACTTC
NA	TRBV5-1	once	TRBJ2-5	CASSGEFRTETQYF	TGCGCCAGCAGCGGGGAGTTTAGGACGGAGACCCAGTACTTC
TRBD2	TRBV30	once	TRBJ2-3	CAWSPLSGIADTQYF	TGTGCCTGGAGTCCCCTTAGCGGGATTGCAGATACGCAGTATTTT
TRBD2	TRBV14	NA	TRBJ2-5	CASSRRLAGGQETQYF	TGTGCCAGCAGCCGACGACTAGCGGGAGGGCAAGAGACCCAGTACTTC
TRBD1	TRBV10-2	NA	TRBJ1-4	CASRETGGNEKLFF	TGCGCCAGCAGAGAGACAGGGGGTAATGAAAAACTGTTTTTT
NA	TRBV3-1	NA	TRBJ1-5	CASSQGVYSNQPQHF	TGTGCCAGCAGCCAGGGCGTTTATAGCAATCAGCCCCAGCATTTT
NA	TRBV5-4	NA	TRBJ2-3	CASRGNTDTQYF	TGTGCCAGCAGGGGGAACACAGATACGCAGTATTTT
TRBD1	TRBV11-2	NA	TRBJ2-1	CASSLIGQGAWNEQFF	TGTGCCAGCAGCTTAATAGGACAGGGGGCATGGAATGAGCAGTTCTTC
NA	TRBV4-2	once	TRBJ2-7	CASSQPSGTPYEQYF	TGTGCCAGCAGCCAACCCTCCGGGACCCCTTACGAGCAGTACTTC
NA	TRBV7-9	NA	TRBJ2-1	CASSSQKSGPNNEQFF	TGTGCCAGCAGCTCCCAGAAAAGCGGGCCAAACAATGAGCAGTTCTTC
TRBD1	TRBV20-1	NA	TRBJ1-2	CSATGDSISSYTF	TGCAGTGCTACTGGGGACAGTATTTCTAGCTACACCTTC
NA	TRBV25-1	NA	TRBJ2-5	CASSEFGFRGLDQETQYF	TGTGCCAGCAGTGAATTCGGGTTTCGGGGGCTTGATCAAGAGACCCAGTACTTC
TRBD1	TRBV10-3	NA	TRBJ2-1	CAVRDSDLHRQFF	TGTGCCGTCCGGGACAGTGACCTTCATCGGCAGTTCTTC
NA	TRBV12-3/TRBV12-4	NA	TRBJ2-5	CASSLSPGLETQYF	TGTGCCAGCAGTTTATCTCCAGGGCTAGAGACCCAGTACTTC
NA	TRBV20-1	NA	TRBJ2-5	CSARDWRGMSVETQYF	TGCAGTGCTAGAGATTGGCGCGGGATGAGCGTGGAGACCCAGTACTTC
NA	TRBV12-3/TRBV12-4	NA	TRBJ1-1	CASRIYLGAGDRNTEAFF	TGTGCCAGCAGAATCTATCTGGGGGCAGGGGATAGAAACACTGAAGCTTTCTTT
NA	TRBV20-1	NA	TRBJ2-7	CSAPLASSSYEQYF	TGCAGTGCCCCCCTAGCGTCTAGCTCCTACGAGCAGTACTTC
TRBD2	TRBV19	NA	TRBJ2-2	CASSSRGAGVHTGELFF	TGTGCCAGTAGTTCCCGGGGAGCGGGAGTTCACACCGGGGAGCTGTTTTTT
TRBD1	TRBV29-1	NA	TRBJ1-1	CSVVRDRGTEAFF	TGCAGCGTTGTCCGGGACAGGGGCACTGAAGCTTTCTTT
TRBD2	TRBV2	NA	TRBJ2-2	CASSVRTSGVNTGELFF	TGTGCCAGCAGTGTCAGGACTAGCGGAGTCAACACCGGGGAGCTGTTTTTT
NA	TRBV19	NA	TRBJ1-1	CVSRGPLNTEAFF	TGTGTAAGTCGGGGGCCACTGAACACTGAAGCTTTCTTT
NA	TRBV6-5	NA	TRBJ1-2	CASSSWQGTGYTF	TGTGCCAGCAGCTCCTGGCAGGGTACTGGCTACACCTTC
TRBD1	TRBV7-2	NA	TRBJ1-4	CASSLIRGTGIEKLFF	TGTGCCAGCAGCTTAATTAGAGGGACAGGGATTGAAAAACTGTTTTTT
NA	TRBV7-2	NA	TRBJ1-1	CASSLQRNTEAFF	TGTGCCAGCAGCTTACAGAGGAACACTGAAGCTTTCTTT
NA	TRBV7-9	NA	TRBJ2-7	CASTGNSYEQYF	TGTGCCAGCACAGGCAACTCCTACGAGCAGTACTTC
NA	TRBV30	NA	TRBJ2-5	CAYATAETQYF	TGTGCCTACGCTACCGCTGAGACCCAGTACTTC
TRBD2	TRBV29-1	NA	TRBJ2-3	CSAAPRPSGRALTDTQYF	TGCAGCGCCGCCCCACGTCCTAGCGGGAGGGCCCTCACAGATACGCAGTATTTT
NA	TRBV10-3	NA	TRBJ2-2	CAAGDTKANTGELFF	TGTGCCGCCGGGGACACCAAGGCGAACACCGGGGAGCTGTTTTTT
TRBD2	TRBV19	NA	TRBJ2-7	CASKLAGPYEQYF	TGTGCCAGTAAACTAGCGGGCCCCTACGAGCAGTACTTC
TRBD2	TRBV14	NA	TRBJ2-1	CASSALAGGNEQFF	TGTGCCAGCAGCGCACTAGCGGGAGGGAATGAGCAGTTCTTC
NA	TRBV29-1	once	TRBJ1-1	CSVHWGYAEAFF	TGCAGCGTTCATTGGGGATACGCTGAAGCTTTCTTT
NA	TRBV14	NA	TRBJ2-3	CASSQGSSGTQYF	TGTGCCAGCAGCCAAGGGTCCAGCGGTACGCAGTATTTT
TRBD2	TRBV7-6	NA	TRBJ2-7	CASAELAKGYEQYF	TGTGCCAGCGCCGAACTAGCGAAGGGATACGAGCAGTACTTC
NA	TRBV2	NA	TRBJ1-1	CASRGRMNTEAFF	TGTGCCAGCCGGGGACGGATGAACACTGAAGCTTTCTTT
TRBD1	TRBV19	NA	TRBJ2-5	CASRAPGTADQETQYF	TGTGCCAGTAGGGCGCCCGGGACAGCAGATCAAGAGACCCAGTACTTC
TRBD2	TRBV6-2/TRBV6-3	NA	TRBJ2-2	CASTLGLAGDTGELFF	TGTGCCAGCACCTTGGGACTAGCGGGCGACACCGGGGAGCTGTTTTTT
TRBD2	TRBV4-2	NA	TRBJ2-7	CASSQGVGLAGSYEQYF	TGTGCCAGCAGCCAAGGGGTAGGTCTAGCGGGATCCTACGAGCAGTACTTC
NA	TRBV14	NA	TRBJ2-5	CASSLPGWYQETQYF	TGTGCCAGCAGCCTGCCAGGGTGGTACCAAGAGACCCAGTACTTC
TRBD1	TRBV3-1	NA	TRBJ2-1	CASSHTARTGTYNEQFF	TGTGCCAGCAGCCATACCGCCCGGACAGGGACCTACAATGAGCAGTTCTTC
NA	TRBV7-2	NA	TRBJ2-1	CASSLGVRGALDEQFF	TGTGCCAGCAGCTTAGGCGTCCGTGGGGCCCTCGATGAGCAGTTCTTC
TRBD2	TRBV6-1	NA	TRBJ2-2	CASRAGGINGELFF	TGTGCCAGCAGAGCGGGAGGCATCAACGGGGAGCTGTTTTTT
TRBD2	TRBV19	NA	TRBJ2-2	CASSWASGSHGELFF	TGTGCCAGTAGTTGGGCTAGCGGGAGTCACGGGGAGCTGTTTTTT
TRBD2	TRBV20-1	NA	TRBJ2-1	CSARDPGRAHNEQFF	TGCAGTGCTAGAGACCCCGGGAGGGCCCACAATGAGCAGTTCTTC
TRBD2	TRBV10-3	NA	TRBJ2-3	CAISDGGEGTDTQYF	TGTGCCATCAGTGATGGAGGGGAGGGAACAGATACGCAGTATTTT
NA	TRBV20-1	NA	TRBJ2-1	CSARDGQDYNNEQFF	TGCAGTGCTAGAGATGGTCAGGACTACAACAATGAGCAGTTCTTC
TRBD2	TRBV20-1	NA	TRBJ2-4	CSARGLAGGGENIQYF	TGCAGTGCTAGAGGGCTAGCGGGAGGTGGAGAAAACATTCAGTACTTC
TRBD1	TRBV7-9	NA	TRBJ1-1	CASSFWDRASWNTEAFF	TGTGCCAGCAGCTTTTGGGACAGGGCATCATGGAACACTGAAGCTTTCTTT
NA	TRBV28	NA	TRBJ2-7	CASSTEVPYEQYF	TGTGCCAGCAGTACAGAAGTTCCCTACGAGCAGTACTTC
NA	TRBV15	once	TRBJ1-2	CATSRGRVEWRGYTF	TGTGCCACCAGCAGAGGCAGGGTGGAGTGGAGGGGCTACACCTTC
NA	TRBV3-1	once	TRBJ1-2	CASSQDTGGYGYTF	TGTGCCAGCAGCCAAGATACGGGGGGCTATGGCTACACCTTC
NA	TRBV20-1	NA	TRBJ2-5	CSASPGMGEETQYF	TGCAGTGCTTCTCCTGGGATGGGCGAAGAGACCCAGTACTTC
NA	TRBV3-1	NA	TRBJ2-7	CASSHRGSSSYEQYF	TGTGCCAGCAGCCATAGGGGATCTAGCTCCTACGAGCAGTACTTC
TRBD1	TRBV20-1	NA	TRBJ1-2	CSARDHRGNYGYTF	TGCAGTGCTAGAGATCACAGGGGAAACTATGGCTACACCTTC
TRBD2	TRBV27	NA	TRBJ2-2	CASSLAGGPNTGELFF	TGTGCCAGCAGTTTGGCGGGAGGGCCGAACACCGGGGAGCTGTTTTTT
TRBD1	TRBV7-6	NA	TRBJ1-1	CASSLGGGQGSNEAFF	TGTGCCAGCAGCTTAGGGGGTGGACAGGGAAGCAATGAAGCTTTCTTT
NA	TRBV20-1	NA	TRBJ2-2	CSASPLDRNTGELFF	TGCAGTGCTAGTCCCTTGGACCGGAACACCGGGGAGCTGTTTTTT
TRBD1	TRBV30	NA	TRBJ1-5	CAWRDRVGQPQHF	TGTGCCTGGAGGGACAGGGTTGGTCAGCCCCAGCATTTT
TRBD1	TRBV7-2	NA	TRBJ1-1	CASSLWTGDEAFF	TGTGCCAGCAGCTTATGGACAGGGGACGAAGCTTTCTTT
TRBD1	TRBV5-6	NA	TRBJ1-1	CASSFRGLGNTEAFF	TGTGCCAGCAGCTTCAGGGGGCTGGGGAACACTGAAGCTTTCTTT
NA	TRBV10-3	few	TRBJ2-5	CAISEGETQYF	TGTGCCATCAGTGAGGGGGAGACCCAGTACTTC